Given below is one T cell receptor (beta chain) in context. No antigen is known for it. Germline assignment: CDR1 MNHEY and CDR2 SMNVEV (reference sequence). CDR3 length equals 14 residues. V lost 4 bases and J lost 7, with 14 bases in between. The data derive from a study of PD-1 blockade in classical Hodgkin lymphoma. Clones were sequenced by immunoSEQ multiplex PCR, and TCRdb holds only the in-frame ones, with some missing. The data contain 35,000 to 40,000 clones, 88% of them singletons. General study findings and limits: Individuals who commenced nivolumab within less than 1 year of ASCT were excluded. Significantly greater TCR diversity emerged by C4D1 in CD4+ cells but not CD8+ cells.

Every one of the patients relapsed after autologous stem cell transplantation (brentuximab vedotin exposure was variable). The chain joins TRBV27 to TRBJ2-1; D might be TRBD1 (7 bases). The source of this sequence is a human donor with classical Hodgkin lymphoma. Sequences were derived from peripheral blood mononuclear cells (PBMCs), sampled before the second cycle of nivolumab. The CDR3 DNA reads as TGTGCCAGCAGTTCCAGGGGGGCGAGGAATGAGCAGTTCTTC. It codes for CASSSRGARNEQFF.